Below are 9 T cell receptor beta chains sequenced from a single sample in a study of blood T cell repertoires in COVID-19. The data were produced by immunoSEQ multiplex PCR, yet TCRdb's version contains in-frame clones alone and is incomplete. The sample includes just over 75,000 clones, around 88% of them seen just once. Material: peripheral blood. The origin of the receptors is a woman of 80 years or more with active or convalescent COVID-19.

This CDR3 is CASSFADRIAEAFF. The CDR3 nucleotides are TGCGCCAGCAGCTTCGCTGACAGGATAGCTGAAGCTTTCTTT. The chain combines TRBV5-1 with TRBJ1-1; D might be TRBD1 (6 bases). The CDR3 loop spans 14 amino acids. Trimming shortened V by 2 bases and J by 6 bases, and 14 bases separated the two germline ends. CDR1 is SGHRS, CDR2 YFSETQ, per germline.

The rearrangement links TRBV6-5 to TRBJ2-3; 8 nucleotides align to TRBD2. This CDR3 region has 15 residues. Germline V lookup: CDR1 MNHEY, CDR2 SVGAGI. V was clipped by 0 bases and J by 4 bases; unmatched bases: 3. CDR3 region: CASSYSGLGPDTQYF. CDR3 DNA: TGTGCCAGCAGTTACTCGGGACTAGGCCCAGATACGCAGTATTTT.

This chain uses TRBV10-3 with TRBJ2-7, with TRBD2 as a possible D gene (6 bases). CDR1 ENHRY and CDR2 SYGVKD come from the germline V gene. Between the trimmed V and J ends, which lost 2 bases and 3 bases, there was a span of 11 bases. The CDR3 totals 14 residues. The CDR3 loop is CAISEGTSNYEQYF. The CDR3 region has the DNA TGTGCCATCAGTGAGGGGACTTCTAACTACGAGCAGTACTTC.

The chain has TRBV3-1 (or the pseudogene TRBV3-2) and TRBJ2-1; TRBD1 aligns across 7 bases. This CDR3 region has 15 residues. The germline V gene encodes CDR1 LGHDT and CDR2 YNNKEL (reference sequence). J lost 9 bases, V lost 6 bases, and 14 bases had no gene match. In DNA, the CDR3 is TGTGCCAGCAGATTCCGGGACAGTGCTCTTTTTGAGCAGTTCTTC. This codes for CASRFRDSALFEQFF.

The V and J genes are TRBV3-1 (or the pseudogene TRBV3-2) and TRBJ2-1; 9 bases align to TRBD2. The germline V gene encodes CDR1 LGHDT and CDR2 YNNKEL (reference sequence). CDR3 length: 18 amino acids. With 0 bases clipped from V and 5 bases from J, the junction kept 11 bases outside the gene matches. The CDR3 bases are TGTGCCAGCAGCCAAGATCTTGGCGGGGGGGCCCTAAACAATGAGCAGTTCTTC. Translating it yields CASSQDLGGGALNNEQFF.

V and J are TRBV19 and TRBJ2-1; the D is unclear. CDR1 is LNHDA and CDR2 is SQIVND in the germline V gene (reference sequence). V gave up 4 bases and J gave up 6 bases, with 16 bases separating them. CDR3 length: 15 amino acids. The CDR3 reads CASSTQAIVVNEQFF. Here the CDR3 DNA reads TGTGCCAGTAGTACTCAGGCGATCGTCGTCAATGAGCAGTTCTTC.

This rearrangement joins TRBV19 to TRBJ2-1; D possibly corresponds to TRBD1 (6 bases). Germline V gives CDR1 LNHDA, CDR2 SQIVND (reference sequence). CDR3 length equals 14 residues. Trimming took 2 bases from V and 4 from J, leaving 9 bases between them. CDR3 DNA: TGTGCCAGTAGTATATCTGGACAGTACAATGAGCAGTTCTTC. Protein product: CASSISGQYNEQFF.

This chain uses TRBV7-3 with TRBJ2-5; tentatively, D is TRBD2 (7 bases). Trimming cost V 0 bases and J 5 bases, with 13 bases left between them. There are 15 residues in the CDR3. Per the germline V gene, CDR1 is SGHTA and CDR2 is FQGTGA. The CDR3 nucleotides read TGTGCCAGCAGCTTAACGGGGGGGCGATGGGAGACCCAGTACTTC. Encoded protein: CASSLTGGRWETQYF.

The gene calls are TRBV24-1 and TRBJ2-7; 9 positions agree with TRBD1. The CDR3 is 15 amino acids. Germline V gene lookup returns CDR1 KGHDR and CDR2 SFDVKD. V lost 7 bases to trimming and J lost 5 bases; unmatched junction nucleotides: 11. In DNA form, the CDR3 reads TGTGCCACCAGCCAAACCGGGACAGGGTTGAACGAGCAGTACTTC. Its protein is CATSQTGTGLNEQYF.